This T cell receptor (beta chain) came from a study of tumor T cells in aggressive B-cell lymphoma. V shed 1 base, J shed 1 base, and the junction held 3 bases outside the gene matches. This CDR3 region has 15 residues. Germline values: CDR1 MDHEN, CDR2 SYDVKM. The repertoire was sequenced with immunoSEQ multiplex PCR; TCRdb's copy has only in-frame clones and lacks some. The sample lists a few thousand clones, approximately 94% occurring once. The clonotype was recovered from an adult with diffuse large B cell lymphoma. The source material was tumor tissue. This chain connects TRBV28 to TRBJ2-5; 7 bases agree with TRBD2. The CDR3 bases are TGTGCCAGCAGTTTATTTGGGACTATCCAAGAGACCCAGTACTTC. Translation gives CASSLFGTIQETQYF.